A selection of T cell receptor beta chains follows, all from one sample in a study of blood T cell repertoires in COVID-19. Method: immunoSEQ multiplex PCR; TCRdb's copy keeps in-frame clones and lacks some. The sample has roughly 80,000 clones, 78% seen once; the top ten hold 15%. The source material was peripheral blood. These receptors were taken from a human donor in a cohort sampled during active COVID-19. CDR3s include the opening cysteine and the closing phenylalanine or tryptophan. The D gene is left open where the match is weak. Only some rows state a clone size, as once, few, many or a class for expanded clones.

d_call clone_size j_call v_call cdr3_nt cdr3_aa
. . TRBJ1-2 TRBV7-9 TGTGCCAGCAGTTCCTCAACCTACGACAGGAACTATGGCTACACCTTC CASSSSTYDRNYGYTF
. . TRBJ1-5 TRBV6-2/TRBV6-3 TGTGCCAGCAGCCCGGGCCCTTATCAGCCCCAGCATTTT CASSPGPYQPQHF
TRBD2 . TRBJ2-3 TRBV5-8 TGTGCCAGCAGCTTGGCCGTGACTAGCGGGAGGGCAGAGGATACGCAGTATTTT CASSLAVTSGRAEDTQYF
. . TRBJ2-5 TRBV9 TGTGCCAGCAGCGTCGGGGGAGCTCCAGAGACCCAGTACTTC CASSVGGAPETQYF
. few TRBJ2-1 TRBV11-3 TGTGCCAGCAGTCCAGCGCTCAATGAGCAGTTCTTC CASSPALNEQFF
. . TRBJ1-5 TRBV5-5 TGTGCCAGCAGCTTGGTGGTGGGGAGGGACTCTTACAATCAGCCCCAGCATTTT CASSLVVGRDSYNQPQHF
. . TRBJ2-1 TRBV9 TGTGCCAGCAGCGAGGACATCCATGAGCAGTTCTTC CASSEDIHEQFF
TRBD2 once TRBJ2-1 TRBV7-9 TGTGCCAGCAGCGGTGACTACGAGCGGGAAGGCTACAATGAGCAGTTCTTC CASSGDYEREGYNEQFF
TRBD2 few TRBJ2-1 TRBV7-6 TGTGCCAGCAGCTTAGTGGCTAGCGGAACCTACAATGAGCAGTTCTTC CASSLVASGTYNEQFF
. . TRBJ1-5 TRBV19 TGTGCCAGTAGTACCCAGGGAAATCAGCCCCAGCATTTT CASSTQGNQPQHF
TRBD2 . TRBJ2-5 TRBV29-1 TGCAGCGTTGAGTCGGCGGGCGGGGGGGAGACCCAGTACTTC CSVESAGGGETQYF
. . TRBJ1-1 TRBV18 TGTGCCAGCTCACCACCGTCAGCGGATCCGGGGGGCACTGAAGCTTTCTTT CASSPPSADPGGTEAFF
TRBD2 few TRBJ2-5 TRBV5-4 TGTGCCAGCAGCTTATCTGTGGCGGGAGAGGGGGAGACCCAGTACTTC CASSLSVAGEGETQYF
TRBD1 . TRBJ1-5 TRBV28 TGTGCCAGCAGCACTCCGACAGGGGGCCGGAATCAGCCCCAGCATTTT CASSTPTGGRNQPQHF
TRBD1 few TRBJ1-2 TRBV6-5 TGTGCCAGCAGTTACTCTCAGGGGGACTATGGCTACACCTTC CASSYSQGDYGYTF
. . TRBJ1-1 TRBV11-3 TGTGCCAGCAGCTTTACAAACACTGAAGCTTTCTTT CASSFTNTEAFF
. . TRBJ2-1 TRBV24-1 TGTGCCACCAGTGATCTAACACAGGACAATGAGCAGTTCTTC CATSDLTQDNEQFF
TRBD1 . TRBJ1-1 TRBV19 TGTGCCAGTAGTATCAGTCAGGGGGCCTCTGAAGCTTTCTTT CASSISQGASEAFF
TRBD2 . TRBJ2-5 TRBV5-1 TGCGCCAGCAGCTCACTAGCGTACCAAGAGACCCAGTACTTC CASSSLAYQETQYF
TRBD2 . TRBJ2-5 TRBV11-3 TGTGCCAGCAGCTCCCTGGGACTAGCGGGAGGGGAGACCCAGTACTTC CASSSLGLAGGETQYF
. . TRBJ1-6 TRBV2 TGTGCCAGCAGTGGTGGGGCCAGGGGCAATTCACCCCTCCACTTT CASSGGARGNSPLHF
. . TRBJ1-5 TRBV28 TGTGCCAGCAGTTTTTTCGGCGAGGGTCAGCCCCAGCATTTT CASSFFGEGQPQHF
. . TRBJ1-1 TRBV14 TGTGCCAGCAGCCAAGAACGGGGGGGGCTCCCTGAAGCTTTCTTT CASSQERGGLPEAFF
. . TRBJ2-1 TRBV28 TGTGCCAGCAGTTTTACGGACAATGAGCAGTTCTTC CASSFTDNEQFF
. . TRBJ2-5 TRBV10-3 TGTGCCATCAGTGATTCTAGTGGGGCTTGGGAGACCCAGTACTTC CAISDSSGAWETQYF
. once TRBJ1-1 TRBV19 TGTGCCAGTAGTATAACCTGGACAAGAGAAGCTTTCTTT CASSITWTREAFF
TRBD1 . TRBJ2-2 TRBV24-1 TGTGCCACCAGTGACAGGGGGCTAGACACCGGGGAGCTGTTTTTT CATSDRGLDTGELFF
. . TRBJ1-1 TRBV11-3 TGTGCCAGCAGTCCAATGAACACTGAAGCTTTCTTT CASSPMNTEAFF
. . TRBJ2-7 TRBV29-1 TGCAGCGTTCACCCGGTGAGCTCCTACGAGCAGTACTTC CSVHPVSSYEQYF
TRBD1 . TRBJ1-3 TRBV6-5 TGTGCCAGCAGTTACTCCGGACAGGGTGCTGGAAACACCATATATTTT CASSYSGQGAGNTIYF
TRBD2 . TRBJ2-7 TRBV9 TGTGCCAGCAGCGTCGGCGCTTCGGGGGGATTTAACGAGCAGTACTTC CASSVGASGGFNEQYF
. once TRBJ1-2 TRBV9 TGTGCCAGCAGCGTAGGGGAGAACTATGGCTACACCTTC CASSVGENYGYTF
. . TRBJ1-1 TRBV5-6 TGTGCCAGCAGCCCATATATGGGGCAGATGAACACTGAAGCTTTCTTT CASSPYMGQMNTEAFF
. . TRBJ2-5 TRBV9 TGTGCCAGCAGCGTATCCGGGGTGGAGACCCAGTACTTC CASSVSGVETQYF
TRBD1 . TRBJ1-4 TRBV4-1 TGCGCCAGCGGACACCCCCCGACAGGGGGTGATGAAAAACTGTTTTTT CASGHPPTGGDEKLFF
. . TRBJ2-7 TRBV5-5 TGTGCCAGCAGCTCTTGGTCCGCAGGAGGCGAGCAGTACTTC CASSSWSAGGEQYF
. . TRBJ1-4 TRBV3-1/TRBV3-2 TGTGCCAGCAGCCCCACCCCCGGCAGGGATAATGAAAAACTGTTTTTT CASSPTPGRDNEKLFF
TRBD1 . TRBJ2-1 TRBV12-5 TGTGCTAGTGGTTTGGAGGGACAGGGTATTAGCAGTGAGCAGTTCTTC CASGLEGQGISSEQFF
. . TRBJ2-3 TRBV2 TGTGCCAGCACAAGGGACACAAGCACAGATACGCAGTATTTT CASTRDTSTDTQYF
TRBD1 . TRBJ1-2 TRBV4-1 TGCGCCAGCAGCCAAGATCCAGGGGACAGCTATGGCTACACCTTC CASSQDPGDSYGYTF
. few TRBJ2-3 TRBV6-5 TGTGCCAGCAGTTACTCGAAAGGAGACCCGACAGATACGCAGTATTTT CASSYSKGDPTDTQYF
. . TRBJ1-5 TRBV2 TGTGCCAGCAGGCAGACAGGTCTTCAGCCCCAGCATTTT CASRQTGLQPQHF
. . TRBJ2-1 TRBV5-1 TGCGCCAGCAGCTTTCCCCCCGGAGCCTCGACTAGAAATGAGCAGTTCTTC CASSFPPGASTRNEQFF
. . TRBJ1-4 TRBV25-1 TGTGCCAGCAGTGAACAGTGGGCGACGCCGGTCCAGGAAAAACTGTTTTTT CASSEQWATPVQEKLFF
TRBD1 . TRBJ2-3 TRBV5-8 TGTGCCAGCAGCTTACGGACAGGGGGCACAGATACGCAGTATTTT CASSLRTGGTDTQYF
. . TRBJ1-4 TRBV6-6 TGTGCCAGCAGAATGACGGGACTTGAAAAACTGTTTTTT CASRMTGLEKLFF
TRBD1 . TRBJ1-2 TRBV24-1 TGTGCCACCAGTGATCCCGACAGGGGACGGCATGGCTACACCTTC CATSDPDRGRHGYTF
. . TRBJ1-2 TRBV30 TGTGCCTGGAGTGACTGGACAGCTTCCTATGGCTACACCTTC CAWSDWTASYGYTF
TRBD1 . TRBJ1-1 TRBV6-5 TGTGCCAGCAGGTCAGGGGGTGAGTACACTGAAGCTTTCTTT CASRSGGEYTEAFF
TRBD2 . TRBJ2-4 TRBV6-2/TRBV6-3 TGTGCCAGCAGTACCTTAGCGGGAGAGACGGTCAAAAACATTCAGTACTTC CASSTLAGETVKNIQYF
. . TRBJ1-5 TRBV28 TGTGCCAGCAGCTCCCCGGGACTAACACATTTT CASSSPGLTHF
. . TRBJ2-1 TRBV5-1 TGCGCCAGCAGCGAGGCCGGAGATAGCTCCTACAATGAGCAGTTCTTC CASSEAGDSSYNEQFF
. . TRBJ2-1 TRBV5-8 TGTGCCAGCAGCTCCGGGACGGGGGATTTGGATGAGCAGTTCTTC CASSSGTGDLDEQFF
TRBD1 . TRBJ2-7 TRBV7-9 TGTGCCAGCAGCTCCCCGAAGACAGGGGCCCCCGAGCAGTACTTC CASSSPKTGAPEQYF